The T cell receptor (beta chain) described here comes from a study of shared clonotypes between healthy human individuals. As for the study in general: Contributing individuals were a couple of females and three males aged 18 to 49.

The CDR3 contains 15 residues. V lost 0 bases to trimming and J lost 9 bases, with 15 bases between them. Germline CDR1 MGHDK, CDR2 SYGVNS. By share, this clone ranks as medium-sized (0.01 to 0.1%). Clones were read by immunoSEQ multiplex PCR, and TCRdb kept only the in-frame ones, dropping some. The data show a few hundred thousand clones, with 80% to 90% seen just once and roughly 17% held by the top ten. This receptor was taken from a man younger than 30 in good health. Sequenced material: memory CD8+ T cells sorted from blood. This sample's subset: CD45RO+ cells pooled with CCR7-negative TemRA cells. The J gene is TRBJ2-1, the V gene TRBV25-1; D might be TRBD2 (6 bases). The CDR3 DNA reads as TGTGCCAGCAGTGAATATGGATCCGGGGGAGGTGAGCAGTTCTTC. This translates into CASSEYGSGGGEQFF.